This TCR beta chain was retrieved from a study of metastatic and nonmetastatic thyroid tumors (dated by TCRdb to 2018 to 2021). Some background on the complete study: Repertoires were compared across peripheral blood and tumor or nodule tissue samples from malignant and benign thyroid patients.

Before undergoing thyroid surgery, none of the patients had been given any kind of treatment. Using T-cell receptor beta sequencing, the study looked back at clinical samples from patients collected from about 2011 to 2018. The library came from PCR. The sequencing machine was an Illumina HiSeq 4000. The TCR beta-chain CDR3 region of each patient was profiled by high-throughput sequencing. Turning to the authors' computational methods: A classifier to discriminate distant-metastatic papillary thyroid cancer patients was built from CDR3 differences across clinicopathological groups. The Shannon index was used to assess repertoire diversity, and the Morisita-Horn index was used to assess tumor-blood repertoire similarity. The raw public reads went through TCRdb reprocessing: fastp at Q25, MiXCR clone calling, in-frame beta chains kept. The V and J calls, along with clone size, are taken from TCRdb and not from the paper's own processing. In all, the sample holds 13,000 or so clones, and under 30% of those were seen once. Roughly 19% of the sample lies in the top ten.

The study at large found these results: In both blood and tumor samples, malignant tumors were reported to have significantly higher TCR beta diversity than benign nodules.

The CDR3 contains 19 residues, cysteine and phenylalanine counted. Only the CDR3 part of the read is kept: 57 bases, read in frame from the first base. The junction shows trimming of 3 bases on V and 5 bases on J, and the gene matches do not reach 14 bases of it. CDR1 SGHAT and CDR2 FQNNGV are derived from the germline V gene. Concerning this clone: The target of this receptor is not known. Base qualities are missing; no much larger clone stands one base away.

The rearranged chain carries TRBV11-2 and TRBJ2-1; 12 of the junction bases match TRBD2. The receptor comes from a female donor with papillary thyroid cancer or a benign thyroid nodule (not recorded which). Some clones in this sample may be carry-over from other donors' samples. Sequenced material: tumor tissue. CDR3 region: CASSFDVRALAGGHNEQFF. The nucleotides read TGTGCCAGCAGCTTCGATGTCAGGGCACTAGCGGGAGGTCACAATGAGCAGTTCTTC.